This T cell receptor (beta chain) was recorded in a study of blood T cell repertoires in COVID-19 (dated by TCRdb to the early 2020s). Turning to the overall study: The collaborator samples originated in the United States, Italy and Spain and spanned the acute and convalescent phases of COVID-19. The prospective study material was composed of cDNA or gDNA derived from T cells, B-cell-depleted T cells, or PBMCs. Subjects who had been exposed to COVID-19, were actively infected with it, or had recovered from it provided the deeply sampled blood TCRbeta repertoires that made up the dataset. The repertoires were released in a freely available public database intended as a resource for research on the immune response to SARS-CoV-2. Samples were obtained from the ongoing ImmuneRACE study (first 160 participants) and from over 1,000 subjects provided by 6 global collaborators. Sample metadata almost always included a de-identified subject ID, COVID-19 status, age in years and sex. Where available, HLA class I and class II types were taken from metadata supplied by the sample provider and were not determined by assay-based typing. Overall results and qualifications from the work: Clinical and demographic metadata were provided uncurated, with the amount varying by source and participant.

The collaborating institutions used their own protocols to collect whole blood in K2EDTA tubes. For TCRbeta analysis, collaborators shipped samples in one of three forms: frozen whole blood, isolated PBMCs, or DNA extracted from either of those sample types. The immunoSEQ Assay, a bias-controlled multiplex PCR, was used to amplify TCRbeta CDR3 regions from genomic DNA. The published analysis was carried out like this. Nucleated cell counts per sample were estimated from amplification of reference gene primers within the assay. To quantify the absolute abundance of each unique TCRbeta CDR3 rearrangement, sequence reads were collapsed and filtered. For each sample, productive Simpson clonality was calculated as the square root of Simpson's diversity index over productive rearrangements. Sourced from immuneACCESS, this table was stored by TCRdb with only in-frame sequences that have V and J called. A share of the clones is absent; for the studies checked, an unresolved V gene accounts for under half, and the remainder has no known explanation. The V and J calls and the clone size are those of that table, but D and trimming were determined from the DNA. In this sample the table shows fewer than 65,000 clones, approximately 85% of which occur a single time. The ten largest account for around 17% of the sample.

Reading the germline V gene (reference sequence) gives CDR1 SGHNT and CDR2 YYREEE. Between the V and J ends, shortened by 4 bases and 7 bases respectively, the junction contains 14 bases. There are 14 amino acids in the CDR3, from cysteine to phenylalanine inclusive. CDR3 DNA is the only sequence kept; it has 42 bases, read in frame from the first base. As for this clone: Its antigen is unknown. Base qualities are not provided; no much larger clone lies one nucleotide away.

Input material: peripheral blood. The chain was built from TRBV5-4 and TRBJ2-2; TRBD1 is a possible D gene, resting on 6 matching bases. The receptor comes from a human donor in a cohort sampled during active COVID-19. The bases are TGTGCCAGCAGCACTAGACAGGCGGACGGGGAGCTGTTTTTT. It specifies CASSTRQADGELFF.